The sequence of this T cell receptor beta chain was determined in a study of radiation and T cells in renal cell carcinoma. Sequencing was performed with immunoSEQ multiplex PCR; in TCRdb, only in-frame clones are kept and a portion is missing. The repertoire holds tens of thousands of clones, with 60% to 85% as singletons. Time point of the sample: blood 4 weeks post-SBRT, at nephrectomy. Treatment of the sample: 15 Gy SBRT to primary tumor, nephrectomy 4 weeks later. The starting material was blood, obtained from a patient whose treatment included radiotherapy and nephrectomy. This clonotype originated in a man aged 55-75 years with renal cell carcinoma.

CDR3 nucleotides: TGTGCCAGCAGCTCGTCTTTATACGAGCAGTACTTC. As protein: CASSSSLYEQYF. This rearrangement joins TRBV7-2 to TRBJ2-7; D is unresolved. Germline lookup yields CDR1 SGHTA and CDR2 FQGNSA. V shed 4 bases and J shed 4 bases, with 8 bases lying between them. The CDR3 is 12 residues long.